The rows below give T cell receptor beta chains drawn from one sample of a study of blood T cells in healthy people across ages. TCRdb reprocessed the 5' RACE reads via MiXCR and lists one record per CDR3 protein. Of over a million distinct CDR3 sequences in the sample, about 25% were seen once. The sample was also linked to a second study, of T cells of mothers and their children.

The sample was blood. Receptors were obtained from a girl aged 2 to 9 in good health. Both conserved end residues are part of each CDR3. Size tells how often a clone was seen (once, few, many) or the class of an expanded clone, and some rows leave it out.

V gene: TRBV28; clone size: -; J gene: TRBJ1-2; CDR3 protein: CASRATGDYGYTF
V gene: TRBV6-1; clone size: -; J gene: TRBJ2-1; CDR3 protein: CASSSSSIKGNNEQFF
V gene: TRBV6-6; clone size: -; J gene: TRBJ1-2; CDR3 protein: CASSPREDGYTF
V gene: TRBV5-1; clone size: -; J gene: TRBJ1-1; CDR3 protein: CASSQLWTGGNTEAFF
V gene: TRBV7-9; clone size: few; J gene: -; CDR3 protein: CASSLEGGLTSYEQYF
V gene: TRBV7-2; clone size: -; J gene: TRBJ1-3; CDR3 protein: CASSSDSSPGNTIYF
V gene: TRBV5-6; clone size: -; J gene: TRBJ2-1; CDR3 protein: CASSYTSGSRSYNEQFF
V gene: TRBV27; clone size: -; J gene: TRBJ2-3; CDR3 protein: CASRGQGQEFETDTQYF
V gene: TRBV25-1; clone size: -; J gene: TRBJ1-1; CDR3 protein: CASGTIPAGEAFF
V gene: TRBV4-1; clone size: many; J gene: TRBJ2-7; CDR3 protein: CASSQVLRMTGDYEQYF
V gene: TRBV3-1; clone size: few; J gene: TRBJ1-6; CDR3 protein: CASSPTGSNSPLHF
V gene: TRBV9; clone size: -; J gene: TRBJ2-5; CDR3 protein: CASSARGMVETQYF
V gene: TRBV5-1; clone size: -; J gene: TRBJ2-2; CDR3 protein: CSSSLGSGTNTGELFF
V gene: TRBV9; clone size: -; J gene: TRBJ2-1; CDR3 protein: CASSAKPGTGTNEQFF
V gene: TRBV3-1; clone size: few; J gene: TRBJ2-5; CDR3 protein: CASSPTPRPETQYF
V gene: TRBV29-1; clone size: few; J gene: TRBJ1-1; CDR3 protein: CSVDSPDGLVTEAFF
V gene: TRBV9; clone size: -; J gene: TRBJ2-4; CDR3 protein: CASSVAGVGGIAKNIQYF
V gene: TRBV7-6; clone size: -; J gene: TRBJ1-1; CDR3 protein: CASSLMVGGGGREAFF
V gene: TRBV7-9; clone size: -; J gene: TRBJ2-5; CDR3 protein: CASSAEDRRWETQYF
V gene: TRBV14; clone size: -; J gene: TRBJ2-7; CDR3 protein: CASSQEEGLYEQYF
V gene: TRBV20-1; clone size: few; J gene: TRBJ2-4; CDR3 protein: CSATGGNIQYF
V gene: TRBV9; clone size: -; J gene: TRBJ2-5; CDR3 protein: CASSVRGTETQYF
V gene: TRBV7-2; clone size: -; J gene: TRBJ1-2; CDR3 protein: CASSLNPATSYGYTF
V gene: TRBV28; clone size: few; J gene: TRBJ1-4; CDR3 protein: CVTLDRADEKLFF
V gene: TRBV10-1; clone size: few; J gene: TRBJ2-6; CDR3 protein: CASSESTSLSGANVLTF
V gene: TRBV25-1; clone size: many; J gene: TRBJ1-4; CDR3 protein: CASSESLQFNEKLFF
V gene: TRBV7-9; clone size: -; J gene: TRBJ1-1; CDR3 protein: CASSFKDIIEAFF
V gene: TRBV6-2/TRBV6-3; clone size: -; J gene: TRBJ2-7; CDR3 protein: CAGGLRPYEQYF
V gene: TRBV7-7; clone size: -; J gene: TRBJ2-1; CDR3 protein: CASSLVMGSVNEQFF
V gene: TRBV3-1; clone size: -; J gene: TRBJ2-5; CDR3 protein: CASRSVEGGRETQYF
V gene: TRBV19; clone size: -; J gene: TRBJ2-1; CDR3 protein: CASSVSSGGHSYNEQFF
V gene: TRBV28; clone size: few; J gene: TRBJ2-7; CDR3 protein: CASSLFGMSVLSYEQYF
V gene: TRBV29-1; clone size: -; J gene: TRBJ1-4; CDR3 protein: CSYNKGSGEKLFF
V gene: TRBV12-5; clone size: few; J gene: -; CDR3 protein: CASVLFGREANEQFF
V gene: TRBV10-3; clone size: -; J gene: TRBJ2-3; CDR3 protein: CAIIQTEQYF
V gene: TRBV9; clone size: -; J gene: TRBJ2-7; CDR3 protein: CASSAGQGSLYEQYF
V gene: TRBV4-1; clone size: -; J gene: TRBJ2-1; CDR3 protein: CASSPPGILSYNEQFF
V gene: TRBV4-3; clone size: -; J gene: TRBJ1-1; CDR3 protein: CASSQNQGAEAFF
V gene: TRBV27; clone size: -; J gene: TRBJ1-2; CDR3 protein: CASSLSVMDGYTF
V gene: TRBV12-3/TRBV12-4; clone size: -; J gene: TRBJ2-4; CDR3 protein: CASSSNRQGLAKNIQYF
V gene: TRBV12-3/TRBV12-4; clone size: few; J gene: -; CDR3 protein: CASSLVGRNEQFF
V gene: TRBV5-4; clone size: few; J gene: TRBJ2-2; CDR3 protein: CASSLRGTDTGELFF
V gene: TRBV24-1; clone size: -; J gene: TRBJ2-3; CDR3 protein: CATSERGQLGTDTQYF
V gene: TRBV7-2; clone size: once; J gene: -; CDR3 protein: CASSLTPPGNEQFF
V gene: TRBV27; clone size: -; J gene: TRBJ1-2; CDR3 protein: CASSSSTGRRYGYTF
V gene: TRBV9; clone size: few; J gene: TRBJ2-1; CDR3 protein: CASSVEQGVNEQFF
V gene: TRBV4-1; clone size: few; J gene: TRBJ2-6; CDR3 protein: CASSPPLGNVLTF
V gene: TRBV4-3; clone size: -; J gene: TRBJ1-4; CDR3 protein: CASSQDNGQVDEKLFF
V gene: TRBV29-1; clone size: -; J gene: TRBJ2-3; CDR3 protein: CSVDGTGADTQYF
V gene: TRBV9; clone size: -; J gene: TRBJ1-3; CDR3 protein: CASSTGTTGNTIYF
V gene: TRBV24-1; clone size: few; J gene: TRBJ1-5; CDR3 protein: CATSADSGQPQHF
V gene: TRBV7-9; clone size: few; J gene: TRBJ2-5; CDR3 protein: CASSSGTTYQETQYF